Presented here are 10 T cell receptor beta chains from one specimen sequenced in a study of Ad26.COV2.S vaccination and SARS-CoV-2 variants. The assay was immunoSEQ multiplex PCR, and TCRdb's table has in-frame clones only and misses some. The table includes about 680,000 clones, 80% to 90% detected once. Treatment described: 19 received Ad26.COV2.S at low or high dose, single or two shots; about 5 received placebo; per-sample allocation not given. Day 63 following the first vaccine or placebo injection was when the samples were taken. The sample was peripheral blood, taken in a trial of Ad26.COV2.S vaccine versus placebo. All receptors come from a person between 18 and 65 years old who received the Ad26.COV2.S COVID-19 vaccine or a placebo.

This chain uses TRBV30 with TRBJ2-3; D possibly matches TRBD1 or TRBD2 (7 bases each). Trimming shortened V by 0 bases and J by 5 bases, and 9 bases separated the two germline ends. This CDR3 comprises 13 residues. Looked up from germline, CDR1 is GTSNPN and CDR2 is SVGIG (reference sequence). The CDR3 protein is CAWSVRGGDTQYF. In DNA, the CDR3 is TGTGCCTGGAGTGTCAGGGGGGGAGATACGCAGTATTTT.

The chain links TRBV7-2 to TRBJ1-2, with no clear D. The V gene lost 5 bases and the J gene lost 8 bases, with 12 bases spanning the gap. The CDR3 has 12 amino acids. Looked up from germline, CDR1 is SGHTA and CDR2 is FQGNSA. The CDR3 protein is CASSTRGGGYTF. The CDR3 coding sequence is TGTGCCAGCAGCACCCGAGGCGGGGGCTACACCTTC.

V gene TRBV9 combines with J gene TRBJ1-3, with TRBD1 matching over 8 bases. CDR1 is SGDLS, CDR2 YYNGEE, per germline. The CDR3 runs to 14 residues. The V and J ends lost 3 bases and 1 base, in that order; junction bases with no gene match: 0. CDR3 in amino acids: CASSGQGSGNTIYF. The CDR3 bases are TGTGCCAGCAGCGGACAGGGGTCTGGAAACACCATATATTTT.

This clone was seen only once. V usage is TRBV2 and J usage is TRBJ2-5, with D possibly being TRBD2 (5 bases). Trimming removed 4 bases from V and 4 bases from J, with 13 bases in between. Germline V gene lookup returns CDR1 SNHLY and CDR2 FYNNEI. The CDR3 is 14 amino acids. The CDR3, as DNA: TGTGCCAGCAGTGCCGACCCGGCGGGAGAGACCCAGTACTTC. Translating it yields CASSADPAGETQYF.

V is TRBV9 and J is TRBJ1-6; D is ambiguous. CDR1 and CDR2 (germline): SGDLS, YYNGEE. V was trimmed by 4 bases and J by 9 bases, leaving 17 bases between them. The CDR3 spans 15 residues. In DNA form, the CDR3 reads TGTGCCAGCAGCCCTGGCCACGGGTTCGGTTCACCCCTCCACTTT. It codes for CASSPGHGFGSPLHF.

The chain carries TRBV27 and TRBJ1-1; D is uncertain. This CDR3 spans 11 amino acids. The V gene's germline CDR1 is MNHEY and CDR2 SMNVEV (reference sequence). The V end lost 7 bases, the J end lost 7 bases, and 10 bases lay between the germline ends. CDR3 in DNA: TGTGCCAGCATGACTTCTATTGAAGCTTTCTTT. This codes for CASMTSIEAFF.

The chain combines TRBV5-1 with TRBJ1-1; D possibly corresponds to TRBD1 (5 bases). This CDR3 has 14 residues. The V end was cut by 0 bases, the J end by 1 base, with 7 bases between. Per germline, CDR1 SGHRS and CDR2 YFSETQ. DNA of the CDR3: TGCGCCAGCAGCTTGGGTGACAGGAACACTGAAGCTTTCTTT. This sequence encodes CASSLGDRNTEAFF.

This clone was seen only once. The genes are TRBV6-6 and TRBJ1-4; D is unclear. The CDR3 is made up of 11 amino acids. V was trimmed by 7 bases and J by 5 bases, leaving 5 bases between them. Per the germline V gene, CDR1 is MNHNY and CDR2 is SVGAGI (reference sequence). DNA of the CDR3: TGTGCCAGCACGGCGAATGAAAAACTGTTTTTT. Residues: CASTANEKLFF.

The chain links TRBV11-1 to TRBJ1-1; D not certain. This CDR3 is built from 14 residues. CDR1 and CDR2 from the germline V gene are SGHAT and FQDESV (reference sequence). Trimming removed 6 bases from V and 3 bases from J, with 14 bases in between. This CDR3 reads CASSSGQVHTEAFF. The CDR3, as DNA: TGTGCCAGCAGTTCCGGCCAGGTGCACACTGAAGCTTTCTTT.

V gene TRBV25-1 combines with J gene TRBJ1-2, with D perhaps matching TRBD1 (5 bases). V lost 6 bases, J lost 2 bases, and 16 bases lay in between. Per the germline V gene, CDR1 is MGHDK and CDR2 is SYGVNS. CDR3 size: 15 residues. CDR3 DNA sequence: TGTGCCAGCAGAGAAACTGGGACGCTGAACTATGGCTACACCTTC. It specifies CASRETGTLNYGYTF.